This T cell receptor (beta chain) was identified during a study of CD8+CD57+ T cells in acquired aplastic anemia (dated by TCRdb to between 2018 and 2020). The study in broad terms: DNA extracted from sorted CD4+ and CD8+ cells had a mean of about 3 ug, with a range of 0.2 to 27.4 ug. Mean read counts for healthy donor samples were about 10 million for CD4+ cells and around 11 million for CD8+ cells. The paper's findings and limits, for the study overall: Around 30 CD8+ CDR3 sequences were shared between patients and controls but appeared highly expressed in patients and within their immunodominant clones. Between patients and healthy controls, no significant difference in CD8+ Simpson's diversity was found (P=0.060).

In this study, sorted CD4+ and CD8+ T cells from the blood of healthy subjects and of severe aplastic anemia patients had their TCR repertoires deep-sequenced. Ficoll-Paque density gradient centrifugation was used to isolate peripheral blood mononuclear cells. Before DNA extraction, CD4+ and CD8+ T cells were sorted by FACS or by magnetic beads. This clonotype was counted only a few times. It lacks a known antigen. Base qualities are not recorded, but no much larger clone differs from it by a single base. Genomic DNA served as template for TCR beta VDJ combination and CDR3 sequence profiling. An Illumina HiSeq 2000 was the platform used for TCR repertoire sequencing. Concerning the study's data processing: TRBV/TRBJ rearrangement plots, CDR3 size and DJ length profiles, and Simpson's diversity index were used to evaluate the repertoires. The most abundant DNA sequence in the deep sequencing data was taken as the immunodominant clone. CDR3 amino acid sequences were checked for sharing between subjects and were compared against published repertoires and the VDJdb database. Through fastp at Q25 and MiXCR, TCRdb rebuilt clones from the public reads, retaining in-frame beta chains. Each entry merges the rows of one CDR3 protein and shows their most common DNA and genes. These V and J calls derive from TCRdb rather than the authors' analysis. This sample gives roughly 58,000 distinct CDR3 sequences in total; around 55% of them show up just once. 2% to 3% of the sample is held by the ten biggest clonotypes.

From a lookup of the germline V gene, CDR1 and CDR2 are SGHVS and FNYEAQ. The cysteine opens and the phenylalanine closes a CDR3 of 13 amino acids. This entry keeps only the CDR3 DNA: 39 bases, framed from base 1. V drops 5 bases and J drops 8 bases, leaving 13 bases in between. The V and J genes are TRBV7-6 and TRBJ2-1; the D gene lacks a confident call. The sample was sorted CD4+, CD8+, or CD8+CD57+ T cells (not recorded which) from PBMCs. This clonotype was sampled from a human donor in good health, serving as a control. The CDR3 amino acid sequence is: CASSPQTDDEQFF. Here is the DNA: TGTGCCAGCAGCCCCCAGACCGACGATGAGCAGTTCTTC.